One and the same sample provided the 8 T cell receptor beta chains below, sequenced in a study of CD8 T cells in ankylosing spondylitis. Each CDR3 protein is one row after TCRdb ran MiXCR on the 5' RACE reads. The table shows approximately 150,000 distinct CDR3 sequences, with under 35% occurring only once. Source material: synovial fluid, either unsorted or a sorted T cell fraction (not recorded which). The origin of the receptors is a male donor with ankylosing spondylitis.

J is TRBJ2-1 and V is TRBV29-1, with 12 bases fitting TRBD2. CDR3 length: 16 residues. With 5 bases clipped from V and 5 bases from J, the junction kept 10 bases outside the gene matches. Germline loops: CDR1 SQVTM, CDR2 ANQGSEA. The CDR3 protein is CSVTKRTSGTNNEQFF. CDR3 in DNA: TGCAGCGTTACTAAAAGGACTAGCGGGACGAACAATGAGCAGTTCTTC.

The rearrangement links TRBV20-1 to TRBJ2-1; no reliable D call. V dropped 0 bases and J dropped 10 bases, with 10 bases sitting between them. The V gene's germline CDR1 is DFQATT and CDR2 SNEGSKA (reference sequence). The CDR3 is 12 amino acids. CDR3 sequence reads: CSAREAFSEQFF. The CDR3 coding sequence is TGCAGTGCTAGAGAAGCTTTTTCAGAGCAGTTCTTC.

The chain joins TRBV14 to TRBJ1-1; 10 nucleotides match TRBD1. With 5 bases clipped from V and 5 bases from J, the junction kept 8 bases outside the gene matches. CDR3 length equals 15 residues. Germline V gene lookup returns CDR1 SGHDN and CDR2 FVKESK. The CDR3 region is CASSLMTGGRTEAFF. The CDR3 DNA follows: TGTGCCAGCAGCTTAATGACAGGGGGCCGTACTGAAGCTTTCTTT.

This clonotype was seen a handful of times. The chain joins TRBV7-2 to TRBJ1-2; the match to TRBD1 covers 7 bases. The trim removed 2 bases at V and 4 bases at J, leaving 7 bases unmatched. CDR3 length: 15 residues. Germline CDR1 and CDR2: SGHTA and FQGNSA. The CDR3 sequence is CASSLSQGVGYGYTF. As DNA, the CDR3 is TGTGCCAGCAGCTTATCCCAGGGGGTGGGCTATGGCTACACCTTC.

The rearrangement uses TRBV5-6 and TRBJ1-1; D is possibly TRBD1 (5 bases). V was pared by 1 base and J by 1 base, with 14 bases between. Germline lookup yields CDR1 SGHDT and CDR2 YYEEEE. CDR3 length: 16 amino acids. The CDR3 DNA reads TGTGCCAGCAGCTTGCTCGGGGCAGGCAAGAACACTGAAGCTTTCTTT. The encoded protein is CASSLLGAGKNTEAFF.

The CDR3 is CSAGKAGVGTDTQYF. In nucleotides, the CDR3 is TGCAGTGCTGGAAAAGCGGGGGTGGGCACAGATACGCAGTATTTT. The chain links TRBV20-1 to TRBJ2-3; 8 positions agree with TRBD2. The germline V gene encodes CDR1 DFQATT and CDR2 SNEGSKA (reference sequence). This CDR3 has 15 amino acids. The J segment lost 1 base and the V segment lost 5 bases, leaving 8 bases of the junction unmatched.

This clonotype was seen a handful of times. The gene calls are TRBV6-2 or TRBV6-3 and TRBJ1-6, with D possibly TRBD1 on 5 matching bases. Trimming cost V 2 bases and J 9 bases, with 11 bases left between them. The CDR3 loop spans 14 amino acids. CDR1 and CDR2 (germline): MNHEY, SVGEGT. The CDR3, as DNA: TGTGCCAGCAGTTACAGGGGCGGCGGTTCACCCCTCCACTTT. This sequence encodes CASSYRGGGSPLHF.

In its sample, this clonotype was seen many times. V gene TRBV28 combines with J gene TRBJ1-5, with TRBD1 matching 9 bases. Per the germline V gene, CDR1 is MDHEN and CDR2 is SYDVKM. V lost 9 bases to trimming and J lost 7 bases; unmatched junction nucleotides: 13. This CDR3 spans 15 amino acids. The CDR3 nucleotides are TGTGCCAGTAGGTATGGGGACAGGGAGGAACAGCCCCAGCATTTT. Its translation is CASRYGDREEQPQHF. Full variable domain (rest looked up from reference TRBV28 and TRBJ1-5): DVKVTQSSRYLVKRTGEKVFLECVQDMDHENMFWYRQDPGLGLRLIYFSYDVKMKEKGDIPEGYSVSREKKERFSLILESASTNQTSMYLCASRYGDREEQPQHFGDGTRLSIL.